This TCR beta chain was captured by sequencing in a study of blood T cell repertoires in COVID-19. Across the whole study: Sites in the United States, Italy and Spain provided acute and convalescent COVID-19 samples. Nucleic acid was either cDNA or gDNA, and it came from T cells, B-cell-depleted T cells, or PBMCs.

How the authors handled the data: Researchers report that nucleated cell counts were estimated from reference gene primer amplification. Only in-frame clones appear in the TCRdb table, and some are missing; sequencing was by immunoSEQ multiplex PCR. The DNA gave D and trimming, while V, J and clone size come from that table. The top ten clones hold under 3.5% of a sample with fewer than 450,000 clones, 90% to 95% of them seen once. CDR1 is LNHDA, CDR2 SQIVND, per germline (reference sequence). The V gene lost 7 bases and the J gene lost 5 bases, with 15 bases spanning the gap. This CDR3 is 14 amino acids long.

This clonotype was sampled from a woman aged 18-29 years who had recovered from COVID-19. The sample comprised peripheral blood. This chain uses TRBV19 with TRBJ1-5; D may be TRBD1 (6 bases). CDR3 loop: CASNREARYQPQHF. The CDR3 coding sequence is TGTGCCAGTAACAGGGAAGCGCGGTATCAGCCCCAGCATTTT. The full variable domain, with the rest looked up from reference TRBV19 and TRBJ1-5, is DGGITQSPKYLFRKEGQNVTLSCEQNLNHDAMYWYRQDPGQGLRLIYYSQIVNDFQKGDIAEGYSVSREKKESFPLTVTSAQKNPTAFYLCASNREARYQPQHFGDGTRLSIL.